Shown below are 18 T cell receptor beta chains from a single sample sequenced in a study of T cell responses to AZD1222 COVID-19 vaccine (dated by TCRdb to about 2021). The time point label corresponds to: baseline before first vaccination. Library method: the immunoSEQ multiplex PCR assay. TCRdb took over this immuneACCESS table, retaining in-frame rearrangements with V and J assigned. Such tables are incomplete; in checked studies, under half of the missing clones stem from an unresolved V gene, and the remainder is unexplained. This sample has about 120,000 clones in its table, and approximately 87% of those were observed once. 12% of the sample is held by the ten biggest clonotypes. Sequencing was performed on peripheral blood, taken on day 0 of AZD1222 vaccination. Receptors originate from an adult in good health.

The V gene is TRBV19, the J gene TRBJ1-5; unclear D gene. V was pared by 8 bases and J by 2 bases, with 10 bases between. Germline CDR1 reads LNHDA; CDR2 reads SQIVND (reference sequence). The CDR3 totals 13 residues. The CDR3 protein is CASGAGGNQPQHF. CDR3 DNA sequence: TGTGCCAGTGGCGCTGGAGGCAATCAGCCCCAGCATTTT.

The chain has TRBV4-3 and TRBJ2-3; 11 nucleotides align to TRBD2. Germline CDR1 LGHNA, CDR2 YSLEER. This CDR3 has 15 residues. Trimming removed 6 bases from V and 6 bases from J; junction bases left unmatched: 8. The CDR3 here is CASSRGTSGWDTQYF. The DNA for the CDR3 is TGCGCCAGCAGTCGTGGGACTAGCGGTTGGGATACGCAGTATTTT.

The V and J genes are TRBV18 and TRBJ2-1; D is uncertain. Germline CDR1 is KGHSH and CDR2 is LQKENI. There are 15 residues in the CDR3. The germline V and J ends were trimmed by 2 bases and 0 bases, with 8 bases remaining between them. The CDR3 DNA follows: TGTGCCAGCTCACCAGTTCGCGCCTCCTACAATGAGCAGTTCTTC. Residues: CASSPVRASYNEQFF.

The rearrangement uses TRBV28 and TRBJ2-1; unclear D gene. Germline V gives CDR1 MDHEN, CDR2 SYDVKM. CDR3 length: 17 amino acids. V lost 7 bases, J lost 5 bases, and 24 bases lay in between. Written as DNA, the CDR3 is TGTGCCAGCACCCAACTATACGGGCATTTCGGTAACAATGAGCAGTTCTTC. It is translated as CASTQLYGHFGNNEQFF.

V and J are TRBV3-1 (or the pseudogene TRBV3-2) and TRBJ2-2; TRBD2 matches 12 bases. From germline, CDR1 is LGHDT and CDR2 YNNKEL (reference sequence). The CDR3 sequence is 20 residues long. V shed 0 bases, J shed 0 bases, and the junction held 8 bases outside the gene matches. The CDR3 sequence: CASSQDRLAGGHANTGELFF. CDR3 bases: TGTGCCAGCAGCCAAGATCGGCTAGCGGGAGGGCACGCGAACACCGGGGAGCTGTTTTTT.

As DNA, the CDR3 is TGCGCCAGCAAAACCTGGGGGAATTCCTACGAGCAGTACTTC. Residues: CASKTWGNSYEQYF. This chain links TRBV5-1 with TRBJ2-7; possibly TRBD1 or TRBD2 for D (5 bases each). CDR3 length equals 14 residues. V was clipped by 6 bases and J by 1 base, with 14 bases between them. The germline CDR1 and CDR2 sequences are SGHRS and YFSETQ.

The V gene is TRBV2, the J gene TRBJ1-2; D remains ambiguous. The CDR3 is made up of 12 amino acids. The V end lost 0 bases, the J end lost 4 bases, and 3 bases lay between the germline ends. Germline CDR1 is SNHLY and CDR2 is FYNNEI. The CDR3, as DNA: TGTGCCAGCAGTGAAGCCTCCTATGGCTACACCTTC. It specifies CASSEASYGYTF.

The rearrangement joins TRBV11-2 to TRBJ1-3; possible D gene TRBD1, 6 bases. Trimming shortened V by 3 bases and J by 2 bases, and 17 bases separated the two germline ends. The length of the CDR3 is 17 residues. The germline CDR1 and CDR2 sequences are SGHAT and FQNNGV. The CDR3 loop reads CASSFLGATGTGNTIYF. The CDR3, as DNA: TGTGCCAGCAGCTTCCTGGGGGCCACAGGAACTGGAAACACCATATATTTT.

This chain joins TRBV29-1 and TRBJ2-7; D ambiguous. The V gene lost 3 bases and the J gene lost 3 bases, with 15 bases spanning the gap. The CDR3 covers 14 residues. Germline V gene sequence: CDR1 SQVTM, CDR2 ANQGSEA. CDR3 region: CSVESRVPDYEQYF. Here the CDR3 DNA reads TGCAGCGTTGAGTCTCGGGTGCCCGACTACGAGCAGTACTTC.

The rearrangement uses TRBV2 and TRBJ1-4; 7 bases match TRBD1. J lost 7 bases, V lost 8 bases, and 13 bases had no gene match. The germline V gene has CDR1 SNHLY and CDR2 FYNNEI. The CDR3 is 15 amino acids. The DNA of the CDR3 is TGTGCCAGCCGGGGGGGACAGCCTGGCGGTGAAAAACTGTTTTTT. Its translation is CASRGGQPGGEKLFF.

CDR3 protein: CASSKSRGSLSDNEQYF. CDR3 DNA sequence: TGTGCCAGCAGCAAATCTAGGGGGAGCCTTTCGGATAACGAGCAGTACTTC. The chain employs TRBV5-4 and TRBJ2-7; D may be TRBD1 (6 bases). The CDR3 sequence is 17 residues long. V was cut by 4 bases and J by 5 bases, with 25 bases left in between. Germline loops: CDR1 SGHNT, CDR2 YYREEE (reference sequence).

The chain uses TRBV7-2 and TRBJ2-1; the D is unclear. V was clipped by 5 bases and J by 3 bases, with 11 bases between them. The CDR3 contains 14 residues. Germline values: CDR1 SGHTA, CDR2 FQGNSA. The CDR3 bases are TGTGCCAGCAGCCAGGAGAAGATCTACAATGAGCAGTTCTTC. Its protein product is CASSQEKIYNEQFF.

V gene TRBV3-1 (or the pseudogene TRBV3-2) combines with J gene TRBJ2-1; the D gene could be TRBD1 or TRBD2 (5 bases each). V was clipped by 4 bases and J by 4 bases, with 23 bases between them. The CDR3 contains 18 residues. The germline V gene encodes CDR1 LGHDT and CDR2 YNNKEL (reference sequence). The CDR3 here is CASSPPPRPGTTYNEQFF. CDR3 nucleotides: TGTGCCAGCAGCCCCCCACCTCGGCCCGGGACCACTTACAATGAGCAGTTCTTC.

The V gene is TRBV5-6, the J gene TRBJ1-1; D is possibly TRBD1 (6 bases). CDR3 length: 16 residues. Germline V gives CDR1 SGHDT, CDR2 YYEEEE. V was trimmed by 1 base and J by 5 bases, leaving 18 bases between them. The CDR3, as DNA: TGTGCCAGCAGCTTGAAGGGGGGGCTAAGTCTGACTGAAGCTTTCTTT. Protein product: CASSLKGGLSLTEAFF.

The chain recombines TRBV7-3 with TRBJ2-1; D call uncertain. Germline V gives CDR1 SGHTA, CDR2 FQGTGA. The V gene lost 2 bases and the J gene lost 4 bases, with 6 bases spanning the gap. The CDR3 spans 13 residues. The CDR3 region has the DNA TGTGCCAGCAGCTTATATGCTTACAATGAGCAGTTCTTC. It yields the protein CASSLYAYNEQFF.

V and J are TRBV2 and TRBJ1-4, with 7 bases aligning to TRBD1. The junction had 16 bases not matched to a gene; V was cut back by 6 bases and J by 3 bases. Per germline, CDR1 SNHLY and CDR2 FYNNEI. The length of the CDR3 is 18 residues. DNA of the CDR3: TGTGCCAGCAGCCCCCTGGTAGCAGGGGGTGTGGCTAATGAAAAACTGTTTTTT. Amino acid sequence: CASSPLVAGGVANEKLFF.

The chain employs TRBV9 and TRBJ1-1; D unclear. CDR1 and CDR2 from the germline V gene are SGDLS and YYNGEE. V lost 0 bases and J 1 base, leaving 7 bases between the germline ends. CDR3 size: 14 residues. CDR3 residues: CASSVAGQNTEAFF. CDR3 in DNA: TGTGCCAGCAGCGTAGCCGGTCAGAACACTGAAGCTTTCTTT.

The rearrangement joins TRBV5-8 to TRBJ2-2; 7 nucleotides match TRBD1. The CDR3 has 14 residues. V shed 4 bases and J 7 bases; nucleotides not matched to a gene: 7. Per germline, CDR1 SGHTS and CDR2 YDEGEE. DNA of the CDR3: TGTGCCAGCAGCCGTCGACAGGGCGGCGGGGAGCTGTTTTTT. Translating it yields CASSRRQGGGELFF.